These 19 T cell receptor beta chains came from one sample sequenced in a study of T cells in localized non-small cell lung cancer. The repertoire was sequenced with immunoSEQ multiplex PCR; TCRdb's copy has only in-frame clones and lacks some. Among about 74,000 clones listed, roughly 80% were seen once. The sample here was peripheral blood, taken before any cancer treatment. The receptors here all came from a female donor over 55 with stage I lung adenocarcinoma.

The genes are TRBV7-2 and TRBJ2-1, with 14 bases fitting TRBD2. J gave up 3 bases and V 4 bases, and 2 bases lay outside the gene matches. Germline CDR1 is SGHTA and CDR2 is FQGNSA. The CDR3 covers 16 residues. CDR3 sequence: CASSSGTSGGYNEQFF. DNA for the CDR3: TGTGCCAGCAGCTCCGGGACTAGCGGGGGCTACAATGAGCAGTTCTTC.

Comments on this clone: Other DNA sequences in the same sample also yield this CDR3. The rearrangement links TRBV9 to TRBJ1-6; D is perhaps TRBD1 (5 bases). CDR1 and CDR2 from the germline V gene are SGDLS and YYNGEE. This CDR3 contains 14 residues. The germline V and J ends were trimmed by 0 bases and 5 bases, with 6 bases remaining between them. The CDR3 loop reads CASSVATDNSPLHF. The CDR3 bases are TGTGCCAGCAGCGTAGCGACAGATAATTCACCCCTCCACTTT.

This chain uses TRBV19 with TRBJ2-1; TRBD2 agrees at 8 bases. The CDR3 is made up of 15 amino acids. The ends lost 3 bases at V and 5 bases at J; junction bases unmatched: 6. Germline CDR1 and CDR2: LNHDA and SQIVND (reference sequence). The DNA for the CDR3 is TGTGCCAGTAGTATTACCGGGACTAGTGACAATGAGCAGTTCTTC. Translation gives CASSITGTSDNEQFF.

The chain joins TRBV5-1 to TRBJ1-1; tentative D call: TRBD1 (5 bases). This CDR3 has 14 amino acids. Germline V gives CDR1 SGHRS, CDR2 YFSETQ. The ends were cut back, 0 bases at V and 6 bases at J, with 12 bases in the middle. This CDR3 reads CASSLDPGDSEAFF. The CDR3 DNA is TGCGCCAGCAGCTTGGATCCGGGGGACTCTGAAGCTTTCTTT.

This chain joins TRBV6-6 and TRBJ2-5; D possibly matches TRBD1 or TRBD2 (5 bases each). The J call is uncertain, as TRBJ2-7 better fits the DNA end. Germline lookup yields CDR1 MNHNY and CDR2 SVGAGI (reference sequence). The CDR3 is 15 residues long. CDR3 nucleotide sequence: TGTGCCAGCAGTGCATGGACCGGGACCTTCTACGAGCAGTACTTC. Its protein product is CASSAWTGTFYEQYF.

CDR3 protein: CASGLPPDSRHTQYF. Here the CDR3 DNA reads TGTGCTAGTGGTTTGCCTCCGGACTCCCGCCATACGCAGTATTTT. The V call is TRBV12-5, the J call TRBJ2-3; D perhaps matches TRBD2 (5 bases). The CDR3 contains 15 residues. V lost 2 bases and J lost 7, with 16 bases in between. Germline V gene data show CDR1 as LGHNT and CDR2 as FRNRAP. Based on the CDR3 plus reference TRBV12-5 and TRBJ2-3, the full variable domain is DARVTQTPRHKVTEMGQEVTMRCQPILGHNTVFWYRQTMMQGLELLAYFRNRAPLDDSGMPKDRFSAEMPDATLATLKIQPSEPRDSAVYFCASGLPPDSRHTQYFGPGTRLTVL.

J is TRBJ2-7 and V is TRBV7-6; no reliable D call. This CDR3 contains 12 residues. Germline CDR1 reads SGHVS; CDR2 reads FNYEAQ. V was cut by 5 bases and J by 2 bases, with 7 bases left in between. The CDR3 reads CASSPRTYEQYF. CDR3 bases: TGTGCCAGCAGCCCAAGGACCTACGAGCAGTACTTC.

The chain employs TRBV28 and TRBJ2-3, with 14 bases identical to TRBD2. CDR3 length equals 18 residues. The germline gives CDR1 MDHEN, CDR2 SYDVKM. V lost 6 bases and J lost 1; bases outside the gene matches: 9. CDR3 DNA sequence: TGTGCCAGCAGAATCGGGACTAGCGGGAGTTGGGGCACAGATACGCAGTATTTT. Residues: CASRIGTSGSWGTDTQYF.

The rearrangement uses TRBV18 and TRBJ2-4; TRBD2 matches at 9 bases. CDR1 and CDR2 (germline): KGHSH, LQKENI. V dropped 2 bases and J dropped 0; count of bases not matched to a gene: 8. This CDR3 region has 18 residues. CDR3 sequence reads: CASSPKASAGGAKNIQYF. CDR3 nucleotides: TGTGCCAGCTCACCAAAGGCTTCAGCGGGAGGAGCCAAAAACATTCAGTACTTC.

The chain is built from TRBV5-1 and TRBJ2-7; D is ambiguous. The CDR3 consists of 13 residues. The germline V and J ends were trimmed by 9 bases and 2 bases, with 15 bases remaining between them. Germline loops: CDR1 SGHRS, CDR2 YFSETQ. CDR3: CATPPDGTYEQYF. DNA for the CDR3: TGCGCCACTCCACCGGACGGAACCTACGAGCAGTACTTC.

The chain employs TRBV7-2 and TRBJ2-7; 14 bases are shared with TRBD2. The V gene's germline CDR1 is SGHTA and CDR2 FQGNSA. The CDR3 spans 17 residues. J was trimmed by 2 bases and V by 4 bases; bases with no gene match: 7. The CDR3 region is CASSYGLAGGLPYEQYF. The CDR3 nucleotides read TGTGCCAGCAGCTATGGACTAGCGGGAGGTCTCCCCTACGAGCAGTACTTC. The full variable domain, with the rest looked up from reference TRBV7-2 and TRBJ2-7, is GAGVSQSPSNKVTEKGKDVELRCDPISGHTALYWYRQSLGQGLEFLIYFQGNSAPDKSGLPSDRFSAERTGGSVSTLTIQRTQQEDSAVYLCASSYGLAGGLPYEQYFGPGTRLTVT.

This clone was seen more than once but under ten times. V is TRBV19 and J is TRBJ2-2; 10 nucleotides line up with TRBD1. V lost 5 bases, J lost 4 bases, and 7 bases stayed unmatched. The V gene's germline CDR1 is LNHDA and CDR2 SQIVND (reference sequence). The CDR3 covers 16 residues. Written as DNA, the CDR3 is TGTGCCAGTAGTTTGGGGGGACAGGGGACCACCGGGGAGCTGTTTTTT. Amino acids: CASSLGGQGTTGELFF.

This chain connects TRBV4-3 to TRBJ1-1; 8 bases map to TRBD1. The CDR3 totals 15 residues. Germline assignment: CDR1 LGHNA and CDR2 YSLEER. The ends lost 0 bases at V and 6 bases at J; junction bases unmatched: 6. The CDR3 here is CASSQDPWTGPEAFF. The CDR3 region has the DNA TGCGCCAGCAGCCAAGACCCTTGGACAGGGCCTGAAGCTTTCTTT.

The chain combines TRBV10-1 with TRBJ1-1; D uncertain. Trimming pared 3 bases from V and 0 bases from J, leaving 8 bases between. CDR1 WNHNN and CDR2 SYGVQD come from the germline V gene (reference sequence). CDR3 size: 14 residues. The CDR3 nucleotides read TGCGCCAGCAGTGATCTTGGCATGAACACTGAAGCTTTCTTT. This codes for CASSDLGMNTEAFF.

The chain joins TRBV6-1 to TRBJ2-3; no clear D. Trimming cost V 8 bases and J 0 bases, with 15 bases left between them. Germline V gene lookup returns CDR1 MNHNS and CDR2 SASEGT. There are 15 residues in the CDR3. The CDR3, as DNA: TGTGCCAGCGTCTTTGGGCAGTATAGCACAGATACGCAGTATTTT. Protein: CASVFGQYSTDTQYF.

The table lists this clone with a count of one. The chain combines TRBV27 with TRBJ1-1; D is ambiguous. The V end was cut by 1 base, the J end by 3 bases, with 12 bases between. The CDR3 consists of 15 residues. Germline values: CDR1 MNHEY, CDR2 SMNVEV (reference sequence). The CDR3 nucleotides read TGTGCCAGCAGTTTATATGGGGATGAATACACTGAAGCTTTCTTT. It encodes CASSLYGDEYTEAFF.

The chain employs TRBV27 and TRBJ2-7; D is perhaps TRBD1 or TRBD2 (5 bases each). V was clipped by 7 bases and J by 0 bases, with 13 bases between them. Germline V gene data show CDR1 as MNHEY and CDR2 as SMNVEV (reference sequence). This CDR3 comprises 14 residues. CDR3 region: CASTRDGRSYEQYF. CDR3 sequence (DNA): TGTGCCAGCACCCGGGACGGACGCTCCTACGAGCAGTACTTC.

The gene calls are TRBV4-1 and TRBJ2-3; tentatively, D is TRBD2 (7 bases). V shed 7 bases and J shed 2 bases, with 22 bases lying between them. The CDR3 extends over 17 amino acids. Germline loops: CDR1 MGHRA, CDR2 YSYEKL. Here the CDR3 reads CASTLYRAGVPTDTQYF. CDR3 nucleotide sequence: TGCGCCAGCACCCTCTACAGGGCGGGGGTACCCACAGATACGCAGTATTTT.

Only one count was recorded for this clone. The chain has TRBV5-5 and TRBJ2-7; 8 nucleotides agree with TRBD2. V trimming: 4 bases; J trimming: 2 bases; junction bases outside the gene matches: 8. Germline V gives CDR1 SGHKS, CDR2 YYEKEE (reference sequence). There are 15 residues in the CDR3. The CDR3 here is CASSPALAGPYEQYF. CDR3 bases: TGTGCCAGCAGCCCGGCGTTAGCGGGACCCTACGAGCAGTACTTC. The full variable domain, in which reference TRBV5-5 and TRBJ2-7 provide the parts outside the CDR3, is DAGVTQSPTHLIKTRGQQVTLRCSPISGHKSVSWYQQVLGQGPQFIFQYYEKEERGRGNFPDRFSARQFPNYSSELNVNALLLGDSALYLCASSPALAGPYEQYFGPGTRLTVT.